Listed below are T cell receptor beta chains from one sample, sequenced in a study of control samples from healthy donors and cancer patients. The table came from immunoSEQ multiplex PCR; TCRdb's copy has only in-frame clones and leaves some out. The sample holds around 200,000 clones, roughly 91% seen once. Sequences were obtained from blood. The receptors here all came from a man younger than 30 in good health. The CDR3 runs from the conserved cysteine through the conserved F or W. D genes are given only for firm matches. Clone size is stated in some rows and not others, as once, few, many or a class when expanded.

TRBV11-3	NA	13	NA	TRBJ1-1	CASSLEIGTEAFF	TGTGCCAGCAGCTTAGAAATCGGCACTGAAGCTTTCTTT
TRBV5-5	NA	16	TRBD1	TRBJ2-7	CASSLTPGQGSYEQYF	TGTGCCAGCAGCTTGACCCCGGGACAGGGCTCCTACGAGCAGTACTTC
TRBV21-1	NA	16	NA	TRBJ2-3	CASSTGAGGVTDTQYF	TGTGCCAGCAGCACAGGAGCGGGGGGCGTCACAGATACGCAGTATTTT
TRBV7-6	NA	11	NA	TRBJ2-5	CASSFVETQYF	TGTGCCAGCAGCTTTGTAGAGACCCAGTACTTC
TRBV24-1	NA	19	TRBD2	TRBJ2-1	CATSDSSGGPKSSYNEQFF	TGTGCCACCAGTGATTCCAGCGGGGGGCCAAAGAGCTCCTACAATGAGCAGTTCTTC
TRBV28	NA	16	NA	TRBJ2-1	CASSSRDPSSYNEQFF	TGTGCCAGCAGTTCACGGGACCCGAGCTCCTACAATGAGCAGTTCTTC
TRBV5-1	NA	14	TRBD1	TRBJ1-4	CASSGQGQNEKLFF	TGCGCCAGCAGCGGACAGGGTCAAAATGAAAAACTGTTTTTT
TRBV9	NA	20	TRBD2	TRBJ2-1	CASSVLDSGGAISAYNEQFF	TGTGCCAGCAGCGTTCTGGATAGCGGGGGGGCTATTAGCGCCTACAATGAGCAGTTCTTC
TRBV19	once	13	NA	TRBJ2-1	CASSMSSYNEQFF	TGTGCCAGTAGTATGTCCTCCTACAATGAGCAGTTCTTC
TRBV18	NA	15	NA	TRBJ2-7	CASSPRTGFSYEQYF	TGTGCCAGCTCACCACGAACAGGCTTCTCCTACGAGCAGTACTTC
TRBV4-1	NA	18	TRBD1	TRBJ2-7	CASSQGWTGGPSSYEQYF	TGCGCCAGCAGCCAAGGTTGGACAGGGGGCCCCTCCTCCTACGAGCAGTACTTC
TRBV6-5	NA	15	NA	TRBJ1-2	CASSYSPGSYYGYTF	TGTGCCAGCAGTTACTCCCCCGGGTCCTACTATGGCTACACCTTC
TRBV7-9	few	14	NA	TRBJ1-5	CASSLPYSNQPQHF	TGTGCCAGCAGCCTTCCGTATAGCAATCAGCCCCAGCATTTT
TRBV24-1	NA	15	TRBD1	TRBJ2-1	CATSGGTGVGVEQFF	TGTGCCACCAGTGGGGGGACAGGGGTGGGTGTGGAACAGTTCTTC
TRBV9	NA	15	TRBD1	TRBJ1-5	CASSAGTGGNQPQHF	TGTGCCAGCAGCGCCGGGACAGGGGGCAATCAGCCCCAGCATTTT
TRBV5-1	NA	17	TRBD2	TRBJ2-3	CASSLGWSAGRADTQYF	TGCGCCAGCAGCTTGGGCTGGTCGGCGGGGAGGGCAGATACGCAGTATTTT
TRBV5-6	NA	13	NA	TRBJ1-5	CASSPTPNQPQHF	TGTGCCAGCAGCCCGACACCTAATCAGCCCCAGCATTTT
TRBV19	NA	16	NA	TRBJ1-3	CASSFNRWDGENTIYF	TGTGCCAGTAGTTTTAACAGATGGGACGGCGAAAACACCATATATTTT
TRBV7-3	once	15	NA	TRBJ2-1	CASSFKGGTYNEQFF	TGTGCCAGCAGCTTTAAGGGGGGGACCTACAATGAGCAGTTCTTC
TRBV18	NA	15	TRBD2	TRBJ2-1	CASSLERGTGNEQFF	TGTGCCAGCTCACTCGAGCGGGGGACGGGCAATGAGCAGTTCTTC
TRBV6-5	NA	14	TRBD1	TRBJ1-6	CASSSGQGYSPLHF	TGTGCCAGCTCGTCGGGACAGGGCTATTCACCCCTCCACTTT
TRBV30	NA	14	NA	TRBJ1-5	CAWSVQGGFQPQHF	TGTGCCTGGAGTGTGCAGGGCGGCTTTCAGCCCCAGCATTTT
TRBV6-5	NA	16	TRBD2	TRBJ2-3	CASSYKTSGWTDTQYF	TGTGCCAGCAGTTATAAGACTAGCGGGTGGACAGATACGCAGTATTTT
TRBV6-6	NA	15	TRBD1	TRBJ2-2	CASRPGQGPAGELFF	TGTGCCAGCAGACCGGGACAGGGCCCTGCCGGGGAGCTGTTTTTT
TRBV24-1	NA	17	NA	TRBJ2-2	CATSDLPGRSGTGELFF	TGTGCCACCAGTGATTTGCCCGGGCGATCGGGCACCGGGGAGCTGTTTTTT
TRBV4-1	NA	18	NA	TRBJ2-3	CASSQGRGAGWSTDTQYF	TGCGCCAGCAGCCAAGGAAGAGGGGCCGGGTGGAGCACAGATACGCAGTATTTT
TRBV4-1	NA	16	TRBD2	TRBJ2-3	CASSQGPSGGTDTQYF	TGCGCCAGCAGCCAAGGCCCTAGCGGGGGGACAGATACGCAGTATTTT
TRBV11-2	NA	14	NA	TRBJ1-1	CASSLGGKYTEAFF	TGTGCCAGCAGCTTAGGGGGCAAGTACACTGAAGCTTTCTTT
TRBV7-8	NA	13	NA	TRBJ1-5	CATSRLGNQPQHF	TGTGCCACTAGTAGATTGGGTAATCAGCCCCAGCATTTT
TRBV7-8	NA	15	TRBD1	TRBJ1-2	CASSVDREANYGYTF	TGTGCCAGCAGCGTCGACAGGGAAGCTAACTATGGCTACACCTTC
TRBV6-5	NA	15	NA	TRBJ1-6	CASSPRGGINSPLHF	TGTGCCAGCAGCCCGAGGGGGGGGATCAATTCACCCCTCCACTTT
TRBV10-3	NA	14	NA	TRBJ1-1	CATTAGELGTEAFF	TGTGCCACTACAGCAGGGGAATTGGGCACTGAAGCTTTCTTT
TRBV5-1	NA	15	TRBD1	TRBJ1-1	CASSFWDSMNTEAFF	TGCGCCAGCAGCTTTTGGGACAGTATGAACACTGAAGCTTTCTTT
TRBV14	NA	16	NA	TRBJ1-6	CASSRYSGVYNSPLHF	TGTGCCAGCAGCCGTTACTCAGGAGTATATAATTCACCCCTCCACTTT
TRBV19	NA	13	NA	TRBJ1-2	CASSRTLKGGYTF	TGTGCCAGTAGTCGGACACTAAAGGGCGGCTACACCTTC
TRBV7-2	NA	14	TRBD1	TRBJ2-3	CASSAGQGGNTQYF	TGTGCCAGCAGCGCGGGACAGGGGGGGAATACGCAGTATTTT
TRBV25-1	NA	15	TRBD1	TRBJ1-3	CASSVKGAAGNTIYF	TGTGCCAGCAGTGTGAAGGGGGCAGCTGGAAACACCATATATTTT
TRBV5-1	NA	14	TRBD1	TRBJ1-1	CASSPRGVNTEAFF	TGCGCCAGCAGCCCCAGGGGGGTGAACACTGAAGCTTTCTTT
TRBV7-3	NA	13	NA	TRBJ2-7	CASSLTPSYEQYF	TGTGCCAGCAGCTTAACTCCTTCCTACGAGCAGTACTTC
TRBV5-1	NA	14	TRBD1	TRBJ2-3	CASSLEGQGVGQYF	TGCGCCAGCAGCTTGGAGGGACAGGGTGTAGGGCAGTATTTT
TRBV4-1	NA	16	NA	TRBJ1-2	CASSQSAWQGISGYTF	TGCGCCAGCAGCCAATCCGCCTGGCAGGGGATTTCCGGCTACACCTTC
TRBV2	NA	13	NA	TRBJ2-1	CASSQSSYNEQFF	TGTGCCAGCAGTCAAAGCTCCTACAATGAGCAGTTCTTC
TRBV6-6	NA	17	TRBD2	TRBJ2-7	CASSRAANSGAVYEQYF	TGTGCCAGCAGTCGGGCGGCAAATAGCGGGGCGGTTTACGAGCAGTACTTC
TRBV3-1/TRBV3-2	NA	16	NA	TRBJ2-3	CASSPQGAASTDTQYF	TGTGCCAGCAGCCCCCAAGGCGCCGCTAGCACAGATACGCAGTATTTT
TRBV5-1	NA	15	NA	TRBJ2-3	CASSLTSQDADTQYF	TGCGCCAGCAGCTTGACGAGCCAGGATGCAGATACGCAGTATTTT
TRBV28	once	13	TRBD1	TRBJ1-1	CASRRQGRTEAFF	TGTGCCAGCAGGAGACAGGGTAGGACTGAAGCTTTCTTT
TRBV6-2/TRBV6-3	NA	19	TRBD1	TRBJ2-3	CASSAGTGGRLAFTDTQYF	TGTGCCAGCAGTGCCGGGACAGGGGGCCGGCTAGCATTCACAGATACGCAGTATTTT
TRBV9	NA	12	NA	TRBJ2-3	CASSGHSDTQYF	TGTGCCAGCAGCGGTCACAGTGATACGCAGTATTTT
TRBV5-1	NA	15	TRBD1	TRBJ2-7	CASSRTGGSSYEQYF	TGCGCCAGCAGTCGCACAGGGGGGAGCTCCTACGAGCAGTACTTC
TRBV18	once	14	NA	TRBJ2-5	CASSATPDGETQYF	TGTGCCAGCTCAGCCACTCCTGACGGGGAGACCCAGTACTTC
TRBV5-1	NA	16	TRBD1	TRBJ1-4	CASKFQPGQNNEKLFF	TGCGCCAGCAAATTTCAACCGGGACAGAATAATGAAAAACTGTTTTTT
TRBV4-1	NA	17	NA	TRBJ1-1	CASSQDLLFRDGTEAFF	TGCGCCAGCAGCCAAGACCTACTCTTCAGAGACGGCACTGAAGCTTTCTTT
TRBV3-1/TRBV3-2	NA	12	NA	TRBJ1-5	CASSLSGQPQHF	TGTGCCAGCAGCCTCTCGGGTCAGCCCCAGCATTTT
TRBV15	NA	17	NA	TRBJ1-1	CATSSALSEVINTEAFF	TGTGCCACCAGCAGTGCCCTCAGCGAAGTTATTAACACTGAAGCTTTCTTT
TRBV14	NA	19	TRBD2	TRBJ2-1	CASSKRLAGGLMVRNEQFF	TGTGCCAGCAGCAAACGACTAGCGGGGGGGCTAATGGTGAGGAATGAGCAGTTCTTC
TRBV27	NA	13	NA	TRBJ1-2	CASWDFQPYGYTF	TGTGCCAGTTGGGACTTTCAGCCCTATGGCTACACCTTC
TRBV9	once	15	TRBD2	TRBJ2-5	CASSVDRGGQETQYF	TGTGCCAGCAGCGTAGATCGGGGGGGACAAGAGACCCAGTACTTC
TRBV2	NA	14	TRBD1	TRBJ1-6	CAHRGNSYNSPLHF	TGTGCCCACAGGGGGAACTCCTATAATTCACCCCTCCACTTT
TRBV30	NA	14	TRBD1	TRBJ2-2	CAGGQGANTGELFF	TGTGCCGGGGGACAGGGGGCGAACACCGGGGAGCTGTTTTTT
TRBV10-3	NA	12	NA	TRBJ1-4	CAISEFGEGLFF	TGTGCCATCAGTGAGTTCGGGGAGGGGCTGTTTTTT